This T cell receptor beta chain was sequenced for a study of blood T cell repertoires in COVID-19. Study background: Acute-phase and convalescent COVID-19 samples originated in the United States, Italy and Spain. PBMCs, B-cell-depleted T cells, or T cells provided the cDNA or gDNA that made up the material.

Authors' analysis steps: Estimates of nucleated cell counts were drawn from the amplification of reference gene primers. Repertoires were generated with immunoSEQ multiplex PCR, while TCRdb's copy carries only in-frame clones and drops some. The DNA gave D and trimming, while V, J and clone size come from that table. Altogether roughly 190,000 clones are present, around 85% being singletons, with the ten largest covering roughly 8%. Germline V gene lookup returns CDR1 SNHLY and CDR2 FYNNEI. The CDR3 runs 15 residues. Trimming stripped 5 bases from V and 3 bases from J, with 16 bases between. Sequencing was performed on peripheral blood. The receptor comes from a woman aged 55-70 years with acute or convalescent COVID-19. The chain recombines TRBV2 with TRBJ1-2; TRBD1 might be the D (5 bases). For the CDR3, the DNA is TGTGCCAGCAGTCCAAACCCTGGGGGGGACTATGGCTACACCTTC. Amino acid sequence: CASSPNPGGDYGYTF.